Listed here is a single T cell receptor (beta chain). The record originates from a study of blood T cell repertoires in COVID-19. Turning to the study itself: COVID-19 samples, acute and convalescent, were from the United States, Italy and Spain. Sources were T cells, B-cell-depleted T cells, or PBMCs; the material itself was cDNA or gDNA.

In the original processing: Reference gene primer amplification gave nucleated cell count estimates. Produced via immunoSEQ multiplex PCR; TCRdb's table is partial and in-frame only. V and J calls and clone size are as listed in that table; D and trimming were resolved from the DNA. The sample has some 150,000 clones, around four fifths seen once. V was pared by 3 bases and J by 4 bases, with 16 bases between. Germline loops: CDR1 SGHRS, CDR2 YFSETQ. The CDR3 has 16 amino acids. The receptor was derived from a human donor in a cohort sampled during active COVID-19. The sample comprised peripheral blood. This chain connects TRBV5-1 to TRBJ1-4; possible D gene TRBD1, 6 bases. The CDR3 reads CASSSFPGAGNEKLFF. CDR3 sequence (DNA): TGCGCCAGCAGCTCGTTTCCAGGGGCGGGTAATGAAAAACTGTTTTTT.